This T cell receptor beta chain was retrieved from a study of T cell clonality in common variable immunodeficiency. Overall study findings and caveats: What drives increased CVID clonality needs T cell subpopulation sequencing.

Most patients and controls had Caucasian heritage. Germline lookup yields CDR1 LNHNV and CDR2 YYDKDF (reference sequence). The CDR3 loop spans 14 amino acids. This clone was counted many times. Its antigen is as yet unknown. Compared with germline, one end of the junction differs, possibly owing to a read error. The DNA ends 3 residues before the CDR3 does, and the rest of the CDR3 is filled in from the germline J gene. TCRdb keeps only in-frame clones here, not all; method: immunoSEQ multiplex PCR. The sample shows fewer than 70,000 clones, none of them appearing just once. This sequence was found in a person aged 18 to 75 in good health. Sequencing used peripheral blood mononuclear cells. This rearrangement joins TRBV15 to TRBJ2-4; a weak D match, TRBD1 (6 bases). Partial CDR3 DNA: TGTGCCACAAAGCAGGGGTTGACCAAAAATATT. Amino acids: CATKQGLTKNI. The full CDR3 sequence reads CATKQGLTKNIQYF.